These T cell receptor beta chains were read from a single sample in a study of CD8+ T cells in alopecia areata. TCRdb keeps only in-frame clones here, not all; method: immunoSEQ multiplex PCR. Of fewer than 250,000 clones listed, 64% are singletons. Sequencing was performed on CD4+ T cells sorted from blood, taken at week 4, from a patient treated with tofacitinib. These receptors were obtained from a human donor with alopecia areata. CDR3s include the opening cysteine and the closing phenylalanine or tryptophan. A D gene is named only where the DNA matches it firmly. Some rows have no size entry. The others give once, few or many, or a class for an expanded clone.

NA	TRBV30	TRBJ1-2	NA	CAWDGNYGGYTF	TGTGCCTGGGACGGTAACTATGGTGGCTACACCTTC
NA	TRBV30	TRBJ1-3	NA	CAWSLGFSGNTIYF	TGTGCCTGGAGTCTCGGATTCTCTGGAAACACCATATATTTT
NA	TRBV5-8	TRBJ1-1	few	CASSIQADTEAFF	TGTGCCAGCAGCATTCAGGCGGACACTGAAGCTTTCTTT
NA	TRBV5-1	TRBJ2-1	NA	CARSRPGDPYNEQFF	TGCGCCCGCAGCCGCCCTGGGGACCCTTACAATGAGCAGTTCTTC
NA	TRBV6-4	TRBJ1-1	few	CASSPAPGNTEAFF	TGTGCCAGCAGTCCGGCCCCGGGAAACACTGAAGCTTTCTTT
NA	TRBV27	TRBJ1-1	NA	CASSLWGGDTEAFF	TGTGCCAGCAGTTTATGGGGGGGGGACACTGAAGCTTTCTTT
NA	TRBV5-1	TRBJ2-4	NA	CASSQGLRGALSKNIQYF	TGCGCCAGCAGCCAGGGACTTCGAGGGGCGCTATCCAAAAACATTCAGTACTTC
TRBD1	TRBV29-1	TRBJ1-2	NA	CSVVDRDYGYTF	TGCAGCGTAGTCGACAGGGACTATGGCTACACCTTC
NA	TRBV7-2	TRBJ2-5	NA	CASSSTDRRQETQYF	TGTGCCAGCAGCTCCACAGACAGAAGACAAGAGACCCAGTACTTC
NA	TRBV6-5	TRBJ1-2	NA	CASSYGRTYGYTF	TGTGCCAGCAGTTATGGGCGGACCTATGGCTACACCTTC
TRBD1	TRBV4-1	TRBJ1-5	NA	CASSSPPDRGPNQPQHF	TGCGCCAGCAGCTCCCCCCCGGACAGGGGCCCGAATCAGCCCCAGCATTTT
NA	TRBV15	TRBJ2-3	NA	CATSRDRGDTQYF	TGTGCCACCAGCAGAGACAGAGGAGATACGCAGTATTTT
NA	TRBV4-3	TRBJ1-2	NA	CASSQDRGAYGYTF	TGCGCCAGCAGCCAAGATCGCGGGGCCTATGGCTACACCTTC
NA	TRBV29-1	TRBJ2-1	few	CSAAWFNEQFF	TGCAGCGCCGCCTGGTTCAATGAGCAGTTCTTC
TRBD2	TRBV7-8	TRBJ2-5	NA	CASSTAGEQETQYF	TGTGCCAGCAGCACCGCGGGGGAACAAGAGACCCAGTACTTC
NA	TRBV5-1	TRBJ2-7	NA	CASSLTDGTYEQYF	TGCGCCAGCAGCTTAACGGACGGTACCTACGAGCAGTACTTC
NA	TRBV15	TRBJ2-5	NA	CATSRGRVGRETQYF	TGTGCCACCAGCAGGGGAAGAGTAGGTCGAGAGACCCAGTACTTC